This paragraph reports one T cell receptor beta chain. This record comes from a study of long-term antiretroviral therapy in people with HIV. Version v3.0 of the immunoSEQ assay was performed at survey level. Target depth was about 35,000-50,000 T-cell genomes per sample. Only in-frame clones appear in the TCRdb table, and some are missing; sequencing was by immunoSEQ multiplex PCR. The table lists about 16,000 clones, roughly 76% of them singletons. This CDR3 spans 15 amino acids. CDR1 is SNHLY, CDR2 FYNNEI, per germline. Trimming stripped 2 bases from V and 4 bases from J, with 11 bases between. Sequencing was performed on unsorted PBMCs, taken 1.5 years before starting antiretroviral therapy. This receptor was obtained from a woman aged 45-60 years with HIV. This chain links TRBV2 with TRBJ2-2; D remains unclear. The CDR3 DNA is TGTGCCAGCAGTGAAACCCGCCAGTCCACCGGGGAGCTGTTTTTT. Its translation: CASSETRQSTGELFF.